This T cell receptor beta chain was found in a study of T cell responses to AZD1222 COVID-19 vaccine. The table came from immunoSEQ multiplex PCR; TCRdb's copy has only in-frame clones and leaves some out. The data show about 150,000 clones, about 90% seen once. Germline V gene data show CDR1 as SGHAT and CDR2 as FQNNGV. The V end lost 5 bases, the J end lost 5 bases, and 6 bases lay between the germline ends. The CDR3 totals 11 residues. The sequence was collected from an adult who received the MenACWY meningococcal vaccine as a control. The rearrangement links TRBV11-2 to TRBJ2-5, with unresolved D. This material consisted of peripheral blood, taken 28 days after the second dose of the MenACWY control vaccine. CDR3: CASSISETQYF. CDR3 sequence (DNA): TGTGCCAGCAGCATCAGTGAGACCCAGTACTTC.